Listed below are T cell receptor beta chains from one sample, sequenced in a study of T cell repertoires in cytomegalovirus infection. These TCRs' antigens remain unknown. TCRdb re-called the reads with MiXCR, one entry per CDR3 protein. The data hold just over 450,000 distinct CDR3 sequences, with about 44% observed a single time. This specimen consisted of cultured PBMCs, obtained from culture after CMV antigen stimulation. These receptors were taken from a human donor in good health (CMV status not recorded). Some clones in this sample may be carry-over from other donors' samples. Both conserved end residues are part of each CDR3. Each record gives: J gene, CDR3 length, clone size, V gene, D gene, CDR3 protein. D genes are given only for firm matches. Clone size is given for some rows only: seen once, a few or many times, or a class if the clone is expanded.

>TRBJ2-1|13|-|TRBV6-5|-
CASSYPPAGEQFF
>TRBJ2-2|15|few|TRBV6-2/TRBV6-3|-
CASSLRLEYGGELFF
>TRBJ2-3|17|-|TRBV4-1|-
CASSPPPMATNTDTQYF
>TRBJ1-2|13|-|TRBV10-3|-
CAISGTANYGYTF
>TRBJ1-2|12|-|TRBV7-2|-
CASSSNRYGYTF
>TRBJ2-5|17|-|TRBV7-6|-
CASSLYLAARSQETQYF
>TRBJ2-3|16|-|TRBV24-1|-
CATSDTRGVVTDTQYF
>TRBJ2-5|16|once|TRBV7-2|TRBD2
CASSQGTSGFQETQYF
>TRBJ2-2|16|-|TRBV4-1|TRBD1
CASSQLRDRDAGELFF
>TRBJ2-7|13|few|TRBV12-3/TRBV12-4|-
CASSSRQGWEQYF
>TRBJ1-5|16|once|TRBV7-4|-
CASSLGQKYSNQPQHF
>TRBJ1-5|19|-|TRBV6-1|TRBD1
CASTSSPGTAAYSNQPQHF
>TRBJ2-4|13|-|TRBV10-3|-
CAISSPGTNIQYF
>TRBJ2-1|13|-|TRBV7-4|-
CASSFWAYNEQFF
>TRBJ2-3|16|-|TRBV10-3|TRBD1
CAISGDRGFGTDTQYF
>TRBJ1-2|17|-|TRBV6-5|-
CASSYSSVGEWGYGYTF
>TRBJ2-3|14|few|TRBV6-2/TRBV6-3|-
CASRITGGTDTQYF
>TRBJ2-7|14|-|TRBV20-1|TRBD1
CSASWDRGFYEQYF
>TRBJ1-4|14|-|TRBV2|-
CASRQGPANEKLFF
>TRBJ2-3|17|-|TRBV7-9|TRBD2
CASSAPSGLADTDTQYF
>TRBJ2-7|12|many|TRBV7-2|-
CASSPPGYEQYF
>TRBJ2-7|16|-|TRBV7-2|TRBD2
CASSILSGRGTYEQYF
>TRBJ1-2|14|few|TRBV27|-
CASSGGERGYGYTF
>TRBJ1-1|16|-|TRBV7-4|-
CASSPVAGRRNTEAFF
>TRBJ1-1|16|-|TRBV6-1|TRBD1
CASRDGSRDRIGRAFF
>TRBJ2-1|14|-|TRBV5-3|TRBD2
CASSWGLAVNEQFF
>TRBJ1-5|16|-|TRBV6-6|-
CASSSQMGVSNQPQHF
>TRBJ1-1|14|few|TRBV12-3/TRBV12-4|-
CASSANREGTEAFF
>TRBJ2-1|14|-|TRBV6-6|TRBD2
CASTYSGRGNEQFF
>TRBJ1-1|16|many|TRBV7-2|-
CASSLIPQGPNTEAFF
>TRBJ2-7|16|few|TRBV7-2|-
CASSLALVGYSYEQYF
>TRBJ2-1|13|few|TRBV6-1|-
CASSESFNNEQFF
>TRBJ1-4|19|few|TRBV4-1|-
CASSQDWDTFGGTNEKLFF
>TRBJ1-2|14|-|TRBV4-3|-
CASSQTWSSTGYTF
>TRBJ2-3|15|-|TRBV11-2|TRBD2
CASRSPRGGLNTQYF
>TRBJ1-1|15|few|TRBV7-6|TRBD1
CASSPRDSYDTEAFF
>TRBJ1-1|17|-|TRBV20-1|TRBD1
CSARGRPRQGRNTEAFF
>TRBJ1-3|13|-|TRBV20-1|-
CSAKAPSGNTIYF
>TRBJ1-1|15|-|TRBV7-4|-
CASSLVGAGDTEAFF
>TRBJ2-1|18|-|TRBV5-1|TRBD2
CASQGLAGAPSSYNEQFF
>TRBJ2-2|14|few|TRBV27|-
CASGGQGLGGELFF
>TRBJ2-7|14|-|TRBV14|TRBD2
CASSQGRGNYEQYF
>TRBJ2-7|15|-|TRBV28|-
CASTQWTDDLSEQYF
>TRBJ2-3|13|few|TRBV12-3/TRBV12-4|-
CASSLQLTDTQYF
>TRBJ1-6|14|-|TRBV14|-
CASSHYRVGSPLHF
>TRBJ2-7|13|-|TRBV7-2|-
CASSLDADYEQYF
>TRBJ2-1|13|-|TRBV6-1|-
CASRLGSRNEQFF
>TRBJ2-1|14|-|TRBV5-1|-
CASSLAVDSTEQFF
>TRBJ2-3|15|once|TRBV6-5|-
CASSYSPPGTDTQYF
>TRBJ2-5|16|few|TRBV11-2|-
CASSLGAGPWVRTQYF